Each of the 10 T cell receptor beta chains below was sequenced from the same sample in a study of T-cell reconstitution after alpha-beta-depleted transplantation in children. It was with unique molecular identifiers that the TCRbeta library was prepared. TCRdb processed the PCR reads anew with MiXCR; each CDR3 protein has one entry. Here the sample spans fewer than 700,000 distinct CDR3 sequences, around 13% being singletons. The sequencing here drew on PBMCs, mostly from graft donor cells, taken 360 days after TCRalphabeta/CD19-depleted stem cell transplant. These receptor sequences come from a male patient under 18 who had a stem cell transplant for acute myeloid leukemia, so the T cells may come from the graft donor.

The rearrangement uses TRBV29-1 and TRBJ2-1; TRBD2 aligns across 10 bases. Trimming removed 3 bases from V and 15 bases from J; junction bases left unmatched: 8. Germline values: CDR1 SQVTM, CDR2 ANQGSEA. The CDR3 loop spans 12 amino acids. The CDR3 DNA reads as TGCAGCGTTGAGGGGACTAGCGTAAGGAGGTTCTTC. It codes for CSVEGTSVRRFF.

DNA of the CDR3: TGTGCCAGCAGGCAGATCCAAGAGACCCAGTACTTC. Translation: CASRQIQETQYF. The chain recombines TRBV28 with TRBJ2-5; D is ambiguous. Germline values: CDR1 MDHEN, CDR2 SYDVKM. V was shortened by 6 bases and J by 1 base, with 6 bases between the two germline ends. The CDR3 covers 12 residues.

This clonotype occurred many times. The V and J genes are TRBV20-1 and TRBJ2-2, with 10 bases lining up with TRBD2. Germline V gene lookup returns CDR1 DFQATT and CDR2 SNEGSKA (reference sequence). Losses at the gene ends were 6 bases for V and 5 bases for J; bases not matched to a gene: 9. This CDR3 comprises 15 residues. CDR3 sequence: CSAAIAGGQTGELFF. The CDR3 DNA reads TGCAGTGCGGCGATAGCGGGAGGTCAGACCGGGGAGCTGTTTTTT.

In its sample, this clonotype was seen a few times. The chain couples TRBV4-3 to TRBJ2-1; the D is unclear. Germline V gene sequence: CDR1 LGHNA, CDR2 YSLEER. The germline V and J ends were trimmed by 0 bases and 0 bases, with 6 bases remaining between them. The CDR3 spans 15 residues. CDR3 loop: CASSQDKSSYNEQFF. The CDR3 bases are TGCGCCAGCAGCCAAGATAAGAGCTCCTACAATGAGCAGTTCTTC.

This clonotype was observed many times. The V call is TRBV7-9, the J call TRBJ2-1; 7 nucleotides align to TRBD1. V dropped 7 bases and J dropped 5; count of bases not matched to a gene: 14. The CDR3 is 16 residues long. The germline V gene has CDR1 SEHNR and CDR2 FQNEAQ (reference sequence). CDR3 coding DNA: TGTGCCAGCACCCTCGGTGGGACAGTTTTACACAATGAGCAGTTCTTC. This encodes CASTLGGTVLHNEQFF.

This clonotype occurred many times. This chain joins TRBV15 and TRBJ2-1; 7 bases agree with TRBD2. CDR1 and CDR2 (germline): LNHNV, YYDKDF (reference sequence). CDR3 length equals 14 residues. Trimming at V came to 0 bases and at J to 8 bases, leaving 4 bases not matched to a gene. CDR3 loop: CATSRDSLADEQFF. The CDR3 nucleotides are TGTGCCACCAGCAGAGATAGCCTAGCGGATGAGCAGTTCTTC.

This clonotype was counted a few times. V is TRBV21-1 and J is TRBJ2-3; the table calls TRBD2, which could not be checked here. TRBV21-1 is a recognized pseudogene. This CDR3 is 17 amino acids long. This CDR3 reads CASSKANSGSRSDTQYF. CDR3 sequence (DNA): TGTGCCAGCAGCAAAGCGAATAGCGGGAGTCGGTCAGATACGCAGTATTTT.

The V call is TRBV5-1, the J call TRBJ2-3; D is possibly TRBD2 (6 bases). The V gene lost 4 bases and the J gene lost 3 bases, with 18 bases spanning the gap. From germline, CDR1 is SGHRS and CDR2 YFSETQ. The CDR3 is 16 residues long. CDR3 nucleotides: TGCGCCAGCAGCCTTGGTGGTGTCCTAGCGACAGATACGCAGTATTTT. This sequence encodes CASSLGGVLATDTQYF.

J is TRBJ2-1 and V is TRBV2; TRBD2 matches 12 bases. The V gene end was trimmed by 10 bases and the J gene end by 4 bases; junction bases not matched to a gene: 2. Per germline, CDR1 SNHLY and CDR2 FYNNEI. The CDR3 runs 13 residues. This chain's CDR3 is CAIGLAGYNEQFF. CDR3 DNA: TGTGCCATTGGACTAGCGGGATACAATGAGCAGTTCTTC.

The sample holds a few counts of this clonotype. The genes are TRBV28 and TRBJ2-5, with unresolved D. This CDR3 contains 12 residues. Germline CDR1 reads MDHEN; CDR2 reads SYDVKM. The CDR3 coding sequence is TGTGGCGTCAGGCCGGTCCAAGAGACCCAGTACTTC. This sequence encodes CGVRPVQETQYF.